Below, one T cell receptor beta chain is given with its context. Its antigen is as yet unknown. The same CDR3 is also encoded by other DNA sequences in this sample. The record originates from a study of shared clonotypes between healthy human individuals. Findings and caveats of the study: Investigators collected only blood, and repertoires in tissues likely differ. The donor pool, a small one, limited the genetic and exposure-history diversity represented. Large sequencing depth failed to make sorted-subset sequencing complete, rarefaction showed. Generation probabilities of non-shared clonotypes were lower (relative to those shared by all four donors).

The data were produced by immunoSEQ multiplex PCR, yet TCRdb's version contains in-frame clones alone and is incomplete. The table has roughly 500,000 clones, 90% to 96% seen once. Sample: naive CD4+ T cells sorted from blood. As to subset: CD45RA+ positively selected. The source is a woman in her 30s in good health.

CDR3 nucleotides: TGTGCCAGCTCACCCGAAGGAAACACCATATATTTT. It yields the protein CASSPEGNTIYF. V gene TRBV18 combines with J gene TRBJ1-3; D is uncertain. Per germline, CDR1 KGHSH and CDR2 LQKENI. Trimming cost V 3 bases and J 4 bases, with 4 bases left between them. There are 12 residues in the CDR3.